The 25 T cell receptor beta chains given below trace back to one sample, sequenced in a study of metastatic and nonmetastatic thyroid tumors (TCRdb year 2020). No patient had received any treatment before thyroid surgery. To prepare the library, PCR was applied. Sequenced on an Illumina HiSeq 4000. TCRdb trimmed the raw reads at Q25, called clones with MiXCR and kept productive beta chains. In this sample the table shows approximately 35,000 clones, under 40% of which occur a single time. The ten largest clones add up to 15% to 20% of the sample. Material: tumor tissue. The receptors here all came from a female donor with papillary thyroid cancer or a benign thyroid nodule (not recorded which). Some clones in this sample may be carry-over from other donors' samples.

A few counts support this clone. The genes are TRBV28 and TRBJ2-7; 7 bases agree with TRBD1. Germline-derived CDR1 and CDR2 are MDHEN and SYDVKM. The length of the CDR3 is 16 residues. V was clipped by 7 bases and J by 2 bases; unmatched bases: 14. Here the CDR3 DNA reads TGTGCCAGCAATCCTCCCCAGGGGACAGCGACCTACGAGCAGTACTTC. Protein product: CASNPPQGTATYEQYF.

The rearrangement joins TRBV3-1 to TRBJ2-2; D is unresolved. Germline V lookup: CDR1 LGHDT, CDR2 YNNKEL (reference sequence). The CDR3 runs 16 residues. V dropped 2 bases and J dropped 4 bases, with 14 bases sitting between them. CDR3 nucleotides: TGTGCCAGCAGCCAATTTGGTGCTCGCGGCACCGGGGAGCTGTTTTTT. Translating it yields CASSQFGARGTGELFF.

The chain has TRBV20-1 and TRBJ2-1; 9 positions match TRBD2. The germline V gene has CDR1 DFQATT and CDR2 SNEGSKA (reference sequence). This CDR3 contains 14 residues. With V trimmed by 5 bases and J by 8 bases, 10 bases remained unmatched. Written as DNA, the CDR3 is TGCAGTGCTCAAGGGTCTAGCGGGATATATGAGCAGTTCTTC. Protein sequence: CSAQGSSGIYEQFF.

V is TRBV30 and J is TRBJ2-7, with a tentative D call TRBD1 (6 bases). Germline V gene data show CDR1 as GTSNPN and CDR2 as SVGIG (reference sequence). The V end lost 2 bases, the J end lost 0 bases, and 11 bases lay between the germline ends. The CDR3 sequence is 14 residues long. CDR3 nucleotide sequence: TGTGCCTGGAGTCGATCGGACAGCTCCTACGAGCAGTACTTC. Protein product: CAWSRSDSSYEQYF.

The chain combines TRBV5-1 with TRBJ2-7; TRBD1 aligns across 7 bases. The CDR3 has 13 residues. Losses at the gene ends were 8 bases for V and 4 bases for J; bases not matched to a gene: 9. CDR1 and CDR2 (germline): SGHRS, YFSETQ. The CDR3 spells CARRRGDSYEQYF. Here the CDR3 DNA reads TGCGCCAGGCGCCGAGGGGACAGTTACGAGCAGTACTTC.

The CDR3 DNA reads TGTGCCTGGAGATTGTCGGGAACAGGGAGGTACGAGCAGTACTTC. The encoded protein is CAWRLSGTGRYEQYF. The genes are TRBV30 and TRBJ2-7; D assignment may be TRBD1 or TRBD2 (6 bases each). The CDR3 contains 15 residues. V lost 3 bases and J lost 4, with 19 bases in between. Germline CDR1 and CDR2: GTSNPN and SVGIG (reference sequence).

This clone was observed a few times. V and J are TRBV6-1 and TRBJ1-2, with no clear D. CDR1 is MNHNS and CDR2 is SASEGT in the germline V gene. V lost 6 bases, J lost 4 bases, and 12 bases lay in between. The CDR3 runs to 13 residues. The CDR3 sequence: CASSPRGVYGYTF. In nucleotides, the CDR3 is TGTGCCAGCAGCCCCCGCGGGGTCTATGGCTACACCTTC.

There are a few counts of this clone. The chain has TRBV10-2 and TRBJ2-7; no firm D call. The CDR3 is 12 residues long. Trimming left V 3 bases short and J 5 bases short, with 8 bases between. Germline CDR1 reads WSHSY; CDR2 reads SAAADI. The CDR3 DNA follows: TGCGCCAGCAGTGAATCAGTCAACGAGCAGTACTTC. This sequence encodes CASSESVNEQYF.

This clone was counted only a few times. This chain uses TRBV7-9 with TRBJ2-5, with D uncertain. V gave up 5 bases and J gave up 5 bases, with 6 bases separating them. The CDR3 totals 11 residues. Per germline, CDR1 SEHNR and CDR2 FQNEAQ (reference sequence). The CDR3 sequence: CASSRKETQYF. The CDR3 DNA sequence: TGTGCCAGCAGCCGAAAGGAGACCCAGTACTTC.

This clone was observed a handful of times. The V and J genes are TRBV6-1 and TRBJ1-5; a weak D match, TRBD1 (5 bases). The CDR3 sequence is 14 residues long. V shed 1 base and J shed 2 bases, with 6 bases lying between them. Germline lookup yields CDR1 MNHNS and CDR2 SASEGT. The CDR3 is CASSEETGNQPQHF. CDR3 sequence (DNA): TGTGCCAGCAGTGAAGAGACAGGCAATCAGCCCCAGCATTTT.

This rearrangement joins TRBV20-1 to TRBJ2-1; D remains unclear. Trimming cost V 1 base and J 8 bases, with 6 bases left between them. Germline loops: CDR1 DFQATT, CDR2 SNEGSKA (reference sequence). The CDR3 consists of 11 residues. CDR3 nucleotides: TGCAGTGCTAGAGCTTTCGATGAGCAGTTCTTC. It is translated as CSARAFDEQFF.

This sequence joins TRBV7-3 and TRBJ2-3; D is undetermined. The germline CDR1 and CDR2 sequences are SGHTA and FQGTGA. CDR3 length: 14 amino acids. V gave up 2 bases and J gave up 1 base, with 7 bases separating them. CDR3 region: CASSLGTRTDTQYF. The CDR3 bases are TGTGCCAGCAGCTTAGGTACCCGCACAGATACGCAGTATTTT.

This clone was counted between two and nine times. The gene calls are TRBV5-1 and TRBJ2-7; D is undetermined. CDR1 is SGHRS and CDR2 is YFSETQ in the germline V gene. V was pared by 0 bases and J by 5 bases, with 12 bases between. This CDR3 is 14 amino acids long. DNA for the CDR3: TGCGCCAGCAGCTTGGTGGCCTCACCCCACGAGCAGTACTTC. This sequence encodes CASSLVASPHEQYF. The whole variable domain, filled in from reference TRBV5-1 and TRBJ2-7, reads KAGVTQTPRYLIKTRGQQVTLSCSPISGHRSVSWYQQTPGQGLQFLFEYFSETQRNKGNFPGRFSGRQFSNSRSEMNVSTLELGDSALYLCASSLVASPHEQYFGPGTRLTVT.

V gene TRBV10-1 combines with J gene TRBJ2-1, with TRBD2 identical over 10 bases. The CDR3 length is 14 residues. J was trimmed by 6 bases and V by 4 bases; bases with no gene match: 3. Germline-derived CDR1 and CDR2 are WNHNN and SYGVQD (reference sequence). This CDR3 is CASSGPSGSNEQFF. CDR3 DNA sequence: TGCGCCAGCAGTGGGCCTAGCGGGAGCAATGAGCAGTTCTTC.

There are a few counts of this clone. This rearrangement joins TRBV28 to TRBJ1-2, with D unresolved. V lost 2 bases and J lost 9, with 7 bases in between. The CDR3 length is 11 residues. The V gene's germline CDR1 is MDHEN and CDR2 SYDVKM. In DNA form, the CDR3 reads TGTGCCAGCAGTTTAAGGTTTCGCTACACCTTC. This sequence encodes CASSLRFRYTF.

CDR3 sequence (DNA): TGCAGTGCCCAGGTAGCCTCCCTCTCTGGGGCCAACGTCCTGACTTTC. It translates to CSAQVASLSGANVLTF. This sequence joins TRBV20-1 and TRBJ2-6; D is ambiguous. The germline V gene has CDR1 DFQATT and CDR2 SNEGSKA (reference sequence). This CDR3 is built from 16 residues. V was shortened by 6 bases and J by 0 bases, with 15 bases between the two germline ends.

The genes are TRBV4-3 and TRBJ2-3, with D possibly TRBD2 on 5 matching bases. CDR3 size: 16 residues. Germline CDR1 LGHNA, CDR2 YSLEER. Trimming took off 0 bases at V and 0 bases at J, with 10 bases between the two ends. The CDR3 region is CASSQDYASSTDTQYF. CDR3 nucleotides: TGCGCCAGCAGCCAAGATTACGCTAGCAGCACAGATACGCAGTATTTT.

This rearrangement joins TRBV2 to TRBJ2-3; D perhaps matches TRBD2 (6 bases). The ends were cut back, 1 base at V and 3 bases at J, with 11 bases in the middle. This CDR3 region has 15 residues. From germline, CDR1 is SNHLY and CDR2 FYNNEI. CDR3 amino acids: CASSEGGDRTDTQYF. The CDR3 DNA reads as TGTGCCAGCAGTGAAGGGGGGGATCGAACAGATACGCAGTATTTT.

At least ten counts were recorded for this clone. This chain connects TRBV6-1 to TRBJ1-6; 7 bases fit TRBD1. The germline V gene encodes CDR1 MNHNS and CDR2 SASEGT. The CDR3 consists of 13 residues. The V segment lost 6 bases and the J segment 7 bases; nucleotides outside the gene matches: 3. The CDR3 is CASSGTDNSPLHF. Here the CDR3 DNA reads TGTGCCAGCAGCGGGACAGACAATTCACCCCTCCACTTT.

This clone was detected ten times or more. The chain carries TRBV27 and TRBJ1-2; D is unclear. V was shortened by 10 bases and J by 0 bases, with 24 bases between the two germline ends. CDR1 MNHEY and CDR2 SMNVEV come from the germline V gene (reference sequence). This CDR3 spans 17 amino acids. The CDR3 region is CATLPWGLGPTNYGYTF. DNA for the CDR3: TGTGCCACCCTCCCGTGGGGATTAGGGCCTACTAACTATGGCTACACCTTC.

The chain is built from TRBV20-1 and TRBJ1-1, with a weak D call TRBD1 (5 bases). V lost 6 bases and J 0 bases, leaving 17 bases between the germline ends. Germline CDR1 is DFQATT and CDR2 is SNEGSKA (reference sequence). This CDR3 has 15 residues. The CDR3 DNA reads TGCAGTGCGCAGACAGCGGGAAAAATGAACACTGAAGCTTTCTTT. Residues: CSAQTAGKMNTEAFF.

This clone has more than one count but fewer than ten. The chain is built from TRBV28 and TRBJ1-2, with 7 bases identical to TRBD1. The germline V gene has CDR1 MDHEN and CDR2 SYDVKM. CDR3 length equals 13 residues. Trimming took 6 bases from V and 8 from J; bases not matched to a gene: 9. CDR3: CASSENRGRGYTF. CDR3 DNA: TGTGCCAGCAGCGAAAACAGGGGCAGGGGCTACACCTTC.

This clone has a handful of counts. This chain connects TRBV2 to TRBJ1-6; D uncertain. CDR3 length: 14 amino acids. V was cut by 9 bases and J by 0 bases, with 9 bases left in between. Germline CDR1 and CDR2: SNHLY and FYNNEI. The CDR3: CASLGSSYNSPLHF. Here the CDR3 DNA reads TGTGCCAGTTTAGGCAGCTCCTATAATTCACCCCTCCACTTT.

J is TRBJ2-2 and V is TRBV5-1; D is unresolved. CDR1 is SGHRS, CDR2 YFSETQ, per germline. V lost 1 base to trimming and J lost 7 bases, with 8 bases between them. The CDR3 is 13 residues long. The CDR3 DNA sequence: TGCGCCAGCAGCTTGCTCGTGGACGGGGAGCTGTTTTTT. It specifies CASSLLVDGELFF.

The V call is TRBV7-8, the J call TRBJ2-7; unclear D gene. The V gene's germline CDR1 is SGHVS and CDR2 FQNEAQ. V was shortened by 5 bases and J by 1 base, with 9 bases between the two germline ends. This CDR3 is built from 13 residues. The CDR3 sequence: CASSLSESYEQYF. The DNA for the CDR3 is TGTGCCAGCAGCCTAAGCGAGTCCTACGAGCAGTACTTC.